This entry lists 19 T cell receptor beta chains sequenced from one sample in a study of T cell repertoires in cytomegalovirus infection. No cognate antigen is known for these TCRs. Using its own MiXCR run on the reads, TCRdb lists one record per CDR3 protein. The data hold around 100,000 distinct CDR3 sequences, with around 10% observed a single time. Sequenced material: PBMCs, sequenced either directly or after in vitro stimulation (not recorded which). The receptors originated from a human donor in good health (CMV status not recorded). Some clones in this sample may be carry-over from other donors' samples.

This clonotype was picked up a small number of times. The chain employs TRBV2 and TRBJ1-6; the D is unclear. CDR3 length: 11 residues. Trimming removed 6 bases from V and 10 bases from J, with 7 bases in between. Per the germline V gene, CDR1 is SNHLY and CDR2 is FYNNEI. The CDR3 sequence is CASRVGSPLHF. CDR3 DNA sequence: TGTGCCAGCAGGGTCGGGTCACCCCTCCACTTT.

This clonotype was recorded a few times. Here the CDR3 DNA reads TGCAGCGCCCGGACAGGGGGCGGTAAACTGTTTTTT. Protein: CSARTGGGKLFF. This chain joins TRBV29-1 and TRBJ1-4, with 11 bases aligning to TRBD1. V was pared by 7 bases and J by 11 bases, with 6 bases of the junction left unmatched. Germline CDR1 and CDR2: SQVTM and ANQGSEA. The CDR3 is 12 amino acids.

The sample holds a few counts of this clonotype. The V gene is TRBV6-2 or TRBV6-3, the J gene TRBJ2-5, with D tentatively TRBD2 (5 bases). The CDR3 spans 12 residues. The V end lost 6 bases, the J end lost 1 base, and 6 bases lay between the germline ends. The germline gives CDR1 MNHEY, CDR2 SVGEGT. The CDR3: CASRDFQETQYF. The DNA for the CDR3 is TGTGCCAGCAGGGACTTCCAAGAGACCCAGTACTTC.

This clonotype was counted at least ten times. CDR3 nucleotides: TGCGCCAGTTTCGACTCGAGCTCCTACAATGAGCAGTTCTTC. Translating gives CASFDSSSYNEQFF. J is TRBJ2-1 and V is TRBV10-2; D is uncertain. Per the germline V gene, CDR1 is WSHSY and CDR2 is SAAADI. V lost 9 bases, J lost 0 bases, and 12 bases lay in between. The CDR3 spans 14 residues.

This clonotype was found a few times. V is TRBV5-4 and J is TRBJ1-1, with 7 bases identical to TRBD1. Germline values: CDR1 SGHNT, CDR2 YYREEE (reference sequence). CDR3 length: 15 amino acids. Unmatched junction bases numbered 6, after V lost 3 bases and J lost 1 base. The CDR3: CASSYQTGRNTEAFF. The CDR3 DNA reads TGTGCCAGCAGCTATCAGACAGGGAGGAACACTGAAGCTTTCTTT. The entire variable domain, with the rest obtained from reference TRBV5-4 and TRBJ1-1, is as follows: ETGVTQSPTHLIKTRGQQVTLRCSSQSGHNTVSWYQQALGQGPQFIFQYYREEENGRGNFPPRFSGLQFPNYSSELNVNALELDDSALYLCASSYQTGRNTEAFFGQGTRLTVV.

This clonotype has a count of ten or more. V and J are TRBV7-9 and TRBJ2-5, with D possibly being TRBD1 (5 bases). Trimming stripped 3 bases from V and 7 bases from J, with 18 bases between. The length of the CDR3 is 15 residues. Germline CDR1 is SEHNR and CDR2 is FQNEAQ (reference sequence). The CDR3 coding sequence is TGTGCCAGCAGCTTTTGGACCCTAGATCAGGGGACCCAGTACTTC. Protein product: CASSFWTLDQGTQYF.

This clonotype was observed a few times. The V call is TRBV19, the J call TRBJ2-2; TRBD2 agrees at 13 bases. Germline assignment: CDR1 LNHDA and CDR2 SQIVND (reference sequence). Trimming cost V 7 bases and J 6 bases; bases outside gene matches: 5. There are 15 residues in the CDR3. CDR3: CASTPGLAGPGELFF. CDR3 bases: TGTGCCAGTACCCCGGGACTAGCGGGACCCGGGGAGCTGTTTTTT.

This clonotype has a count of ten or more. V is TRBV10-3 and J is TRBJ1-3, with D perhaps TRBD1 (6 bases). The germline V and J ends were trimmed by 6 bases and 3 bases, with 18 bases remaining between them. The CDR3 is made up of 16 amino acids. Per germline, CDR1 ENHRY and CDR2 SYGVKD. In DNA, the CDR3 is TGTGCCATCAGCCAAGGACAGAGGGTCTTTGGAAACACCATATATTTT. Translating it yields CAISQGQRVFGNTIYF.

In this sample, this clonotype turned up a few times. This chain connects TRBV11-3 to TRBJ1-1, with D perhaps TRBD1 (6 bases). The length of the CDR3 is 13 residues. Per the germline V gene, CDR1 is SGHNT and CDR2 is YENEEA. Trimming stripped 2 bases from V and 7 bases from J, with 11 bases between. The CDR3 DNA sequence: TGTGCCAGCAGCTTACAGGGGACAATTGAAGCTTTCTTT. Translated, it gives CASSLQGTIEAFF.

This clonotype came up a few times. The chain combines TRBV7-9 with TRBJ2-6, with 8 positions matching TRBD2. CDR3 length: 17 amino acids. The germline V gene has CDR1 SEHNR and CDR2 FQNEAQ (reference sequence). J lost 0 bases, V lost 5 bases, and 6 bases had no gene match. CDR3 in DNA: TGTGCCAGCAGCACCCAGCGGGGGAGCTCTGGGGCCAACGTCCTGACTTTC. Its translation is CASSTQRGSSGANVLTF.

About this clonotype itself: Just one base apart from a much larger clone, this may be a read error. V gene TRBV7-2 combines with J gene TRBJ1-2; D gene uncertain. The CDR3 runs to 15 residues. The V gene's germline CDR1 is SGHTA and CDR2 FQGNSA. The V end was cut by 5 bases, the J end by 8 bases, with 21 bases between. Here the CDR3 reads CASSLSDSPSWGYTF. CDR3 in DNA: TGTGCCAGCAGCCTTTCAGACTCACCCTCTTGGGGCTACACCTTC.

This clonotype has ten or more counts. CDR3 region: CASSLRQSYEQYF. CDR3 nucleotide sequence: TGTGCCAGCAGCTTAAGGCAGAGCTACGAGCAGTACTTC. The chain carries TRBV7-2 and TRBJ2-7; D call uncertain. CDR3 length: 13 amino acids. The V and J ends lost 2 bases and 3 bases respectively, with 8 bases between them. CDR1 is SGHTA and CDR2 is FQGNSA in the germline V gene. The variable domain in full, with the rest retrieved from reference TRBV7-2 and TRBJ2-7, is GAGVSQSPSNKVTEKGKDVELRCDPISGHTALYWYRQSLGQGLEFLIYFQGNSAPDKSGLPSDRFSAERTGGSVSTLTIQRTQQEDSAVYLCASSLRQSYEQYFGPGTRLTVT.

This clonotype was seen at least ten times. The chain has TRBV7-8 and TRBJ2-6; tentative D call: TRBD2 (6 bases). The V and J ends lost 1 base and 0 bases respectively, with 13 bases between them. The CDR3 is made up of 18 amino acids. CDR1 and CDR2 from the germline V gene are SGHVS and FQNEAQ. The CDR3 here is CASSLEGLRYSGANVLTF. The CDR3 DNA is TGTGCCAGCAGCTTAGAGGGACTGAGATACTCTGGGGCCAACGTCCTGACTTTC.

Many counts were recorded for this clonotype. V and J are TRBV7-8 and TRBJ2-3; 12 bases fit TRBD2. The J segment lost 1 base and the V segment lost 1 base, leaving 6 bases of the junction unmatched. Germline CDR1 SGHVS, CDR2 FQNEAQ. The CDR3 covers 18 residues. The chain's CDR3 is CASSLGLAGDRRTDTQYF. Written as DNA, the CDR3 is TGTGCCAGCAGCTTAGGACTAGCGGGAGACCGTCGCACAGATACGCAGTATTTT. Supplemented by reference TRBV7-8 and TRBJ2-3, the full variable domain reads GAGVSQSPRYKVAKRGQDVALRCDPISGHVSLFWYQQALGQGPEFLTYFQNEAQLDKSGLPSDRFFAERPEGSVSTLKIQRTQQEDSAVYLCASSLGLAGDRRTDTQYFGPGTRLTVL.

This clonotype showed up many times. The rearrangement links TRBV7-2 to TRBJ2-3; D possibly corresponds to TRBD1 (5 bases). Germline assignment: CDR1 SGHTA and CDR2 FQGNSA. Trimming took off 6 bases at V and 0 bases at J, with 10 bases between the two ends. The CDR3 runs 14 residues. The CDR3 region is CASRRQFSTDTQYF. CDR3 in DNA: TGTGCCAGCAGGCGACAGTTTAGCACAGATACGCAGTATTTT.

This clonotype was picked up a small number of times. J is TRBJ2-3 and V is TRBV15, with D unclear. The CDR3 is made up of 12 amino acids. V dropped 3 bases and J dropped 2 bases, with 3 bases sitting between them. Germline values: CDR1 LNHNV, CDR2 YYDKDF (reference sequence). CDR3 sequence reads: CATSRATDTQYF. As DNA, the CDR3 is TGTGCCACCAGCAGGGCCACAGATACGCAGTATTTT.

The sample holds a few counts of this clonotype. The chain has TRBV24-1 and TRBJ2-3, with TRBD2 as a possible D gene (6 bases). The germline gives CDR1 KGHDR, CDR2 SFDVKD. V lost 3 bases to trimming and J lost 5 bases, with 14 bases between them. The CDR3 runs 15 residues. The CDR3 here is CATSDGTLGGDTQYF. CDR3 DNA: TGTGCCACCAGTGATGGGACCCTCGGGGGAGATACGCAGTATTTT.

Many counts were recorded for this clonotype. The chain has TRBV6-1 and TRBJ2-2; 7 bases are a match to TRBD1. Germline V gene sequence: CDR1 MNHNS, CDR2 SASEGT. This CDR3 is built from 20 residues. V dropped 6 bases and J dropped 6; count of bases not matched to a gene: 25. CDR3 in amino acids: CASRRATLQGLAGRSGELFF. The DNA for the CDR3 is TGTGCCAGCAGACGCGCCACCTTACAGGGGTTAGCCGGGCGTTCCGGGGAGCTGTTTTTT.

This clonotype was detected many times. This chain joins TRBV7-9 and TRBJ2-5; 8 nucleotides align to TRBD1. The CDR3 totals 15 residues. The germline V gene has CDR1 SEHNR and CDR2 FQNEAQ (reference sequence). V was pared by 4 bases and J by 2 bases, with 6 bases of the junction left unmatched. The CDR3 loop reads CASSSTRDRQETQYF. In DNA, the CDR3 is TGTGCCAGCAGCTCCACCCGGGACAGGCAAGAGACCCAGTACTTC.